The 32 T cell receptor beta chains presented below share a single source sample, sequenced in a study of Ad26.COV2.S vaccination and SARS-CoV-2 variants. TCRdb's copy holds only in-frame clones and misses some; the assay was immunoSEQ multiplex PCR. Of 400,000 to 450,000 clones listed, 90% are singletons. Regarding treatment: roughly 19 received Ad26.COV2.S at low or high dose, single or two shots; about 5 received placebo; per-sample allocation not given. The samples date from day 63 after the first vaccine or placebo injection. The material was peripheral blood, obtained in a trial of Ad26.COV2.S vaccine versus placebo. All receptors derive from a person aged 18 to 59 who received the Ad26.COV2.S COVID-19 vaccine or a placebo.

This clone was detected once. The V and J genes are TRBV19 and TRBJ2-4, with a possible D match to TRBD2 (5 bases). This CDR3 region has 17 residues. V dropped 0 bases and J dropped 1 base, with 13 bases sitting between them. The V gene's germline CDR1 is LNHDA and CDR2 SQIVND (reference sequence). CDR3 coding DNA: TGTGCCAGTAGTATAGATTCCAGCGGCATCGCCAAAAACATTCAGTACTTC. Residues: CASSIDSSGIAKNIQYF. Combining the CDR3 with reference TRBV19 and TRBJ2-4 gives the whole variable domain DGGITQSPKYLFRKEGQNVTLSCEQNLNHDAMYWYRQDPGQGLRLIYYSQIVNDFQKGDIAEGYSVSREKKESFPLTVTSAQKNPTAFYLCASSIDSSGIAKNIQYFGAGTRLSVL.

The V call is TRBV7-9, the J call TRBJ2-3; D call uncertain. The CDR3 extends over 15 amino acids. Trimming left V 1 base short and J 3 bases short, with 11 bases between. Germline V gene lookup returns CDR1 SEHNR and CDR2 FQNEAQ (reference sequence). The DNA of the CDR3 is TGTGCCAGCAGCTTAGAGGCTAGTGCGACAGATACGCAGTATTTT. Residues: CASSLEASATDTQYF. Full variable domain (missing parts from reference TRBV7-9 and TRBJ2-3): DTGVSQNPRHKITKRGQNVTFRCDPISEHNRLYWYRQTLGQGPEFLTYFQNEAQLEKSRLLSDRFSAERPKGSFSTLEIQRTEQGDSAMYLCASSLEASATDTQYFGPGTRLTVL.

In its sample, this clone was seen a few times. The CDR3 sequence: CASSQAWDWQETQYF. CDR3 nucleotides: TGTGCCAGCAGCCAAGCCTGGGACTGGCAAGAGACCCAGTACTTC. J is TRBJ2-5 and V is TRBV14, with D possibly being TRBD2 (6 bases). Germline V gene lookup returns CDR1 SGHDN and CDR2 FVKESK. Trimming stripped 1 base from V and 2 bases from J, with 11 bases between. This CDR3 spans 15 amino acids. Looking up the rest from reference TRBV14 and TRBJ2-5 gives the full variable domain: EAGVTQFPSHSVIEKGQTVTLRCDPISGHDNLYWYRRVMGKEIKFLLHFVKESKQDESGMPNNRFLAERTGGTYSTLKVQPAELEDSGVYFCASSQAWDWQETQYFGPGTRLLVL.

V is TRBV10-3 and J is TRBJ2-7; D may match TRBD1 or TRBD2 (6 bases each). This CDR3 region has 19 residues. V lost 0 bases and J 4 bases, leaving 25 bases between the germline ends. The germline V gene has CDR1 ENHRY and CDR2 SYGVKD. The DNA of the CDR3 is TGTGCCATCAGTGAGTCGAGTAGGGGGGAAGTACCAAACCAGTACGAGCAGTACTTC. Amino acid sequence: CAISESSRGEVPNQYEQYF.

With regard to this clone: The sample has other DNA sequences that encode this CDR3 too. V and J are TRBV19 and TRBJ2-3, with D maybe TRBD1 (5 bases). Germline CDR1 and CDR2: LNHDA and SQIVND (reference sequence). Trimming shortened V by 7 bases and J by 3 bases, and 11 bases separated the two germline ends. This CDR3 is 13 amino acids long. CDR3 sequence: CASNRQGTDTQYF. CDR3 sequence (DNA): TGTGCCAGTAATCGGCAGGGAACAGATACGCAGTATTTT. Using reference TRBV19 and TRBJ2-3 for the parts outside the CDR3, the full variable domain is DGGITQSPKYLFRKEGQNVTLSCEQNLNHDAMYWYRQDPGQGLRLIYYSQIVNDFQKGDIAEGYSVSREKKESFPLTVTSAQKNPTAFYLCASNRQGTDTQYFGPGTRLTVL.

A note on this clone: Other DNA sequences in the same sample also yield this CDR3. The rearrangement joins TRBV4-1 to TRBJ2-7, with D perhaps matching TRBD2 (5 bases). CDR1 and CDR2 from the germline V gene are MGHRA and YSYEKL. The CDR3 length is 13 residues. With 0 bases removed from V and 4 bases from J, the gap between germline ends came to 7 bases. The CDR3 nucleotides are TGCGCCAGCAGCCAAGACGGAGGATACGAGCAGTACTTC. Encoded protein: CASSQDGGYEQYF.

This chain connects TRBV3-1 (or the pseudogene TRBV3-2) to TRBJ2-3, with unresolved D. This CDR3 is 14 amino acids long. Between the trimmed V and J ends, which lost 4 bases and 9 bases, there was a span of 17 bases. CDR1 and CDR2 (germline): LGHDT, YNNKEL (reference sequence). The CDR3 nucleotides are TGTGCCAGCAGCCTTCGAGGAACATGGATCACGCAGTATTTT. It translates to CASSLRGTWITQYF.

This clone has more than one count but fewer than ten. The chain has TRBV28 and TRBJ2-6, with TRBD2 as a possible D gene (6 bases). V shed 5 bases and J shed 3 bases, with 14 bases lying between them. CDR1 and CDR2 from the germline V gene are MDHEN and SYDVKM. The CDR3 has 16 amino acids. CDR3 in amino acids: CASSLPEDYGANVLTF. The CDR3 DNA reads TGTGCCAGCAGTCTACCAGAGGACTATGGGGCCAACGTCCTGACTTTC.

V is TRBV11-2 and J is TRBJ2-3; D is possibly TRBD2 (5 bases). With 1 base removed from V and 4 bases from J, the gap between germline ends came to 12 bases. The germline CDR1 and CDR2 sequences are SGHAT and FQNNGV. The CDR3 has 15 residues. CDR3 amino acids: CASSLGFAGPDTQYF. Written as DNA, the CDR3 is TGTGCCAGCAGCTTAGGATTTGCGGGCCCAGATACGCAGTATTTT.

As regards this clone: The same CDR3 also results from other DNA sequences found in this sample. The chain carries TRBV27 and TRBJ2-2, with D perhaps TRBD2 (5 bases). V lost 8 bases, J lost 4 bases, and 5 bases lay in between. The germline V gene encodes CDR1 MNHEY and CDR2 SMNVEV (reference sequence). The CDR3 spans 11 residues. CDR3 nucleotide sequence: TGTGCCAGCGGAGGCACCGGGGAGCTGTTTTTT. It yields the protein CASGGTGELFF.

CDR3 bases: TGCGCCAGCAGCTTGGCCGGTGGATCTGGGGCCAACGTCCTGACTTTC. Translation gives CASSLAGGSGANVLTF. The chain links TRBV5-1 to TRBJ2-6; D gene ambiguous. With 0 bases removed from V and 1 base from J, the gap between germline ends came to 8 bases. From germline, CDR1 is SGHRS and CDR2 YFSETQ. This CDR3 has 16 amino acids.

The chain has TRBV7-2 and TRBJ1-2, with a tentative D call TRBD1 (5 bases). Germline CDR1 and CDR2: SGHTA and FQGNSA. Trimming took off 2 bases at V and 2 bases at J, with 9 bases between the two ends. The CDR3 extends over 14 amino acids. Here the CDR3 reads CASSLSGRNYGYTF. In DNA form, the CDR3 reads TGTGCCAGCAGCTTATCGGGACGGAACTATGGCTACACCTTC. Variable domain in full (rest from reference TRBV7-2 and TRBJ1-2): GAGVSQSPSNKVTEKGKDVELRCDPISGHTALYWYRQSLGQGLEFLIYFQGNSAPDKSGLPSDRFSAERTGGSVSTLTIQRTQQEDSAVYLCASSLSGRNYGYTFGSGTRLTVV.

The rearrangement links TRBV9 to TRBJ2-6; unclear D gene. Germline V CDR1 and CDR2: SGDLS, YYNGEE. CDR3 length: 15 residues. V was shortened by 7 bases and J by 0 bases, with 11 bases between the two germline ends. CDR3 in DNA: TGTGCCAGCCGCCACTCTATCTCTGGGGCCAACGTCCTGACTTTC. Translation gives CASRHSISGANVLTF.

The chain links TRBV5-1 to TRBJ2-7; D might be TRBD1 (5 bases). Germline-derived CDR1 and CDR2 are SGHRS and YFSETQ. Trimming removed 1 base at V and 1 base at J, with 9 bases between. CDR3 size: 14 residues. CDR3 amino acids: CASSLMAGSYEQYF. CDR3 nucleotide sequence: TGCGCCAGCAGCTTGATGGCAGGGTCCTACGAGCAGTACTTC.

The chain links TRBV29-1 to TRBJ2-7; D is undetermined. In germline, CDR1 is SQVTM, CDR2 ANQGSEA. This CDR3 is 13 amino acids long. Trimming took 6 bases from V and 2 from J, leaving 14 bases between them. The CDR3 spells CSVQNRSPYEQYF. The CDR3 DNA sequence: TGCAGCGTGCAGAATAGGAGTCCCTACGAGCAGTACTTC.

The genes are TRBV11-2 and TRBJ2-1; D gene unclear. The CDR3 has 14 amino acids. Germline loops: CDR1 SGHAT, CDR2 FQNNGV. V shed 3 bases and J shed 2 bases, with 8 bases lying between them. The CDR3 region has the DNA TGTGCCAGCAGCTTTACCCACACCTACAATGAGCAGTTCTTC. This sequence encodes CASSFTHTYNEQFF.

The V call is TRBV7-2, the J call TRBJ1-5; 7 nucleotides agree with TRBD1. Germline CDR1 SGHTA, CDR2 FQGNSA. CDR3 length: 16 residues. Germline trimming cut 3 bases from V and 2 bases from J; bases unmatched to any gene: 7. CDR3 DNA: TGTGCCAGCAGCTTCTATGGACAGGTTCGCAATCAGCCCCAGCATTTT. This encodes CASSFYGQVRNQPQHF. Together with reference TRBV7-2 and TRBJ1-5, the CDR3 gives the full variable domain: GAGVSQSPSNKVTEKGKDVELRCDPISGHTALYWYRQSLGQGLEFLIYFQGNSAPDKSGLPSDRFSAERTGGSVSTLTIQRTQQEDSAVYLCASSFYGQVRNQPQHFGDGTRLSIL.

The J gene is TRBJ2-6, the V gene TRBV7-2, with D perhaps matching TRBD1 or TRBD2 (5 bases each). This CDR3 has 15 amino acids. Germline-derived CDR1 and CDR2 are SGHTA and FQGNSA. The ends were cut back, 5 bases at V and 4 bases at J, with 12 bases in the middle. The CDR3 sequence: CASSGDLGGANVLTF. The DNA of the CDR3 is TGTGCCAGCAGCGGGGACCTCGGGGGGGCCAACGTCCTGACTTTC.

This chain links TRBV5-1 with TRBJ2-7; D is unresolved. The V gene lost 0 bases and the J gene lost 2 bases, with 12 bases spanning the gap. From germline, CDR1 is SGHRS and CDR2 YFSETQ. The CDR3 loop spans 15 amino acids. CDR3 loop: CASSLARTSPYEQYF. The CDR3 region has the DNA TGCGCCAGCAGCTTGGCTCGGACGAGCCCCTACGAGCAGTACTTC. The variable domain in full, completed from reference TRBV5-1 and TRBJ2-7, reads KAGVTQTPRYLIKTRGQQVTLSCSPISGHRSVSWYQQTPGQGLQFLFEYFSETQRNKGNFPGRFSGRQFSNSRSEMNVSTLELGDSALYLCASSLARTSPYEQYFGPGTRLTVT.

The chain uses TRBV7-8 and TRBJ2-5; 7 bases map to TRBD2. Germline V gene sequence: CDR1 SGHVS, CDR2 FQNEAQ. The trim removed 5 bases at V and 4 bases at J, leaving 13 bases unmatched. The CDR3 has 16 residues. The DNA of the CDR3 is TGTGCCAGCAGCCGTGATGTTGCGGCTAGCGGAGAGACCCAGTACTTC. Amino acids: CASSRDVAASGETQYF.

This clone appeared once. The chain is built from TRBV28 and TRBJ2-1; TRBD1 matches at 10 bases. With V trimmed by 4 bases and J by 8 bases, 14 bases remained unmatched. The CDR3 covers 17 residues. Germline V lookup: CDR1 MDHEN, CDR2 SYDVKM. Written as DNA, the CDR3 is TGTGCCAGCAGTTCCCCTATCGACAGGGGGCGGTCGGATGAGCAGTTCTTC. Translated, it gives CASSSPIDRGRSDEQFF.

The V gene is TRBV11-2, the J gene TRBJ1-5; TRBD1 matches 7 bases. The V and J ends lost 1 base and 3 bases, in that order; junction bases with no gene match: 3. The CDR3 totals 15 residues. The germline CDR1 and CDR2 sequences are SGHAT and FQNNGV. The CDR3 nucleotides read TGTGCCAGCAGCTTAGGGGGACAGATCAATCAGCCCCAGCATTTT. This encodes CASSLGGQINQPQHF.

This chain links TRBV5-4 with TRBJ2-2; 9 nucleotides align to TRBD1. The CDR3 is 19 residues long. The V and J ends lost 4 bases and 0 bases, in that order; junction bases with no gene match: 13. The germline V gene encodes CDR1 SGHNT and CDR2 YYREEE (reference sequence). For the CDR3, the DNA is TGTGCCAGCAGCCAACCGGGACAGGGAAGGGTCTCGAACACCGGGGAGCTGTTTTTT. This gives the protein CASSQPGQGRVSNTGELFF.

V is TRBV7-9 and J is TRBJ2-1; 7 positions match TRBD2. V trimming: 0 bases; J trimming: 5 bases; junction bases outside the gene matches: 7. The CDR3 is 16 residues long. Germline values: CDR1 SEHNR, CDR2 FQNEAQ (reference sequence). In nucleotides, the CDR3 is TGTGCCAGCAGCTTAGCGGGGACTACTCGCAACAATGAGCAGTTCTTC. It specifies CASSLAGTTRNNEQFF. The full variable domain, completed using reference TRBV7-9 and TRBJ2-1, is DTGVSQNPRHKITKRGQNVTFRCDPISEHNRLYWYRQTLGQGPEFLTYFQNEAQLEKSRLLSDRFSAERPKGSFSTLEIQRTEQGDSAMYLCASSLAGTTRNNEQFFGPGTRLTVL.

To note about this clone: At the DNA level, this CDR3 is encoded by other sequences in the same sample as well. In DNA, the CDR3 is TGTGCCAGCAGCTCGGACAGCTCCTACGAGCAGTACTTC. This translates into CASSSDSSYEQYF. The rearrangement uses TRBV7-9 and TRBJ2-7; D might be TRBD1 (6 bases). Germline V gene lookup returns CDR1 SEHNR and CDR2 FQNEAQ (reference sequence). V lost 4 bases and J 0 bases, leaving 7 bases between the germline ends. CDR3 length: 13 residues.

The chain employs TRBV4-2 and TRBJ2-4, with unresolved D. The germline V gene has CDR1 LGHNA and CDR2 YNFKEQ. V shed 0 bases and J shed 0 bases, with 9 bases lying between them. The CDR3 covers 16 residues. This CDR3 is CASSQDLSLAKNIQYF. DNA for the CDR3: TGTGCCAGCAGCCAAGATCTGAGCCTAGCCAAAAACATTCAGTACTTC.

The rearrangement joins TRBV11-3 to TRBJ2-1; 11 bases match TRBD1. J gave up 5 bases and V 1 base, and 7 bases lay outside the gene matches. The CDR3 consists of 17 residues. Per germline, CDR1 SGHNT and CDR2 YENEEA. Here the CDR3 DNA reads TGTGCCAGCAGCTTAGGCCCGGGACAGGGGGGAAACAATGAGCAGTTCTTC. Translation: CASSLGPGQGGNNEQFF.

DNA for the CDR3: TGTGCCAGTAGTCCGTGGAGGGAGAACACCGGGGAGCTGTTTTTT. It specifies CASSPWRENTGELFF. J is TRBJ2-2 and V is TRBV19; TRBD2 is a possible D gene (6 bases). Deletions cut 5 bases from V and 1 base from J, with 11 bases between. CDR1 and CDR2 (germline): LNHDA, SQIVND (reference sequence). The CDR3 has 15 amino acids.

The CDR3: CAISVTGTGSYEQYF. As DNA, the CDR3 is TGTGCCATCAGTGTTACCGGGACAGGCTCCTACGAGCAGTACTTC. V gene TRBV10-3 combines with J gene TRBJ2-7; 8 bases match TRBD1. Germline V gene lookup returns CDR1 ENHRY and CDR2 SYGVKD. The trim removed 4 bases at V and 0 bases at J, leaving 5 bases unmatched. The CDR3 spans 15 residues.

CDR3 DNA: TGTGCCAGCAGCGTAGGTCTTAGGGGTAGGGGCAATGAAAAACTGTTTTTT. Translation gives CASSVGLRGRGNEKLFF. The gene calls are TRBV9 and TRBJ1-4; perhaps TRBD1 as D (5 bases). The CDR3 totals 17 residues. The germline gives CDR1 SGDLS, CDR2 YYNGEE. V was shortened by 0 bases and J by 5 bases, with 17 bases between the two germline ends.

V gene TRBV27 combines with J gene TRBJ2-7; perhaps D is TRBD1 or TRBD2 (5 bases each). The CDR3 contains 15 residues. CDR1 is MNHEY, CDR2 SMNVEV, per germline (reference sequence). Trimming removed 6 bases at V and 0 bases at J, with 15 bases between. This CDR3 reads CASSETGTGSYEQYF. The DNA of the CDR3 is TGTGCCAGCAGCGAGACCGGGACCGGCTCCTACGAGCAGTACTTC.

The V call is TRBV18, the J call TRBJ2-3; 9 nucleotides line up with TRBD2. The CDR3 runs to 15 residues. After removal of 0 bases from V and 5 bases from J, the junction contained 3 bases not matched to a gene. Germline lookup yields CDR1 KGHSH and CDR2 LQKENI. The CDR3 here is CASSPPSGSGDTQYF. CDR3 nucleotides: TGTGCCAGCTCACCACCTAGCGGGAGCGGAGATACGCAGTATTTT.